These 13 T cell receptor beta chains share one sample of origin, sequenced in a study of cytomegalovirus exposure and HLA in healthy donors. Vbeta (60) and Jbeta (13) primers were used in the PCR. Clones were read by immunoSEQ multiplex PCR, and TCRdb kept only the in-frame ones, dropping some. The data hold 20,000 to 30,000 clones, with approximately 75% observed a single time. Sequenced input: PBMCs. Receptor source: a male donor in good health and CMV-seronegative.

Comments on this clone: Compared with germline, one end of the junction differs, possibly owing to a read error. This rearrangement joins TRBV7-9 to TRBJ2-5; 9 bases fit TRBD1. The DNA end favors TRBJ2-7, so the J call may be wrong. The CDR3 is 14 residues long. Germline assignment: CDR1 SEHNR and CDR2 FQNEAQ (reference sequence). CDR3 loop: CSSSSRDRAYEQYF. The CDR3 DNA reads as TGTTCCAGCAGCTCCCGGGACAGGGCATACGAGCAGTACTTC.

The chain uses TRBV7-9 and TRBJ1-6; tentative D call: TRBD1 (5 bases). Germline lookup yields CDR1 SEHNR and CDR2 FQNEAQ (reference sequence). Trimming stripped 5 bases from V and 12 bases from J, with 11 bases between. The CDR3 is 12 residues long. CDR3 in amino acids: CASSADSLPLHF. In DNA form, the CDR3 reads TGTGCCAGCAGCGCCGACAGTTTACCCCTCCACTTT.

The chain uses TRBV7-6 and TRBJ2-3; 7 nucleotides align to TRBD2. CDR3 length: 15 amino acids. The J segment lost 3 bases and the V segment lost 0 bases, leaving 3 bases of the junction unmatched. The germline gives CDR1 SGHVS, CDR2 FNYEAQ. The CDR3 DNA is TGTGCCAGCAGCTTAGCGGGAGGGCGGACAGATACGCAGTATTTT. It encodes CASSLAGGRTDTQYF.

The chain uses TRBV2 and TRBJ2-5; TRBD2 matches at 13 bases. Germline values: CDR1 SNHLY, CDR2 FYNNEI. The CDR3 consists of 16 residues. Trimming removed 5 bases from V and 5 bases from J; junction bases left unmatched: 8. The CDR3 spells CASSSTSGRASETQYF. CDR3 DNA sequence: TGTGCCAGCAGTTCTACTAGCGGGAGGGCCAGTGAGACCCAGTACTTC.

This clone was detected a few times. The chain joins TRBV4-3 to TRBJ2-3; possible D gene TRBD2, 5 bases. V lost 1 base, J lost 4 bases, and 9 bases lay in between. The CDR3 length is 14 residues. CDR1 is LGHNA and CDR2 is YSLEER in the germline V gene. The CDR3 sequence: CASSQGGSADTQYF. Written as DNA, the CDR3 is TGCGCCAGCAGCCAAGGAGGGAGCGCAGATACGCAGTATTTT.

The chain employs TRBV5-8 and TRBJ2-3; possibly TRBD1 for D (6 bases). The CDR3 is made up of 17 amino acids. Germline V gene sequence: CDR1 SGHTS, CDR2 YDEGEE. With 6 bases removed from V and 2 bases from J, the gap between germline ends came to 22 bases. The DNA of the CDR3 is TGTGCCAGCATCGGTGGCTGGGGGACACGGAACACAGATACGCAGTATTTT. Protein product: CASIGGWGTRNTDTQYF.

The rearrangement joins TRBV5-1 to TRBJ2-3, with 7 bases identical to TRBD2. The ends lost 5 bases at V and 2 bases at J; junction bases unmatched: 14. The germline CDR1 and CDR2 sequences are SGHRS and YFSETQ. The CDR3 consists of 17 residues. CDR3 DNA sequence: TGCGCCAGCAGGGCCCCAGTCTTGCGGGAGATCACAGATACGCAGTATTTT. Protein product: CASRAPVLREITDTQYF.

Points on this clone: At one end the junction does not follow the germline gene, possibly because of a read error. The genes are TRBV7-9 and TRBJ2-7; D possibly corresponds to TRBD1 (6 bases). CDR1 and CDR2 from the germline V gene are SEHNR and FQNEAQ (reference sequence). This CDR3 is built from 13 residues. CDR3 loop: CSSSLAGDLEQYF. CDR3 DNA: TGTTCCAGCAGCTTAGCAGGGGATCTCGAGCAGTACTTC. Full variable domain (rest looked up from reference TRBV7-9 and TRBJ2-7): DTGVSQNPRHKITKRGQNVTFRCDPISEHNRLYWYRQTLGQGPEFLTYFQNEAQLEKSRLLSDRFSAERPKGSFSTLEIQRTEQGDSAMYLCSSSLAGDLEQYFGPGTRLTVT.

CDR3 sequence (DNA): TGTGCCACCAGCAGAGATACCCCCGGGAGTGGCATCGGTGAAAAACTGTTTTTT. Amino acids: CATSRDTPGSGIGEKLFF. J is TRBJ1-4 and V is TRBV15; D ambiguous. The CDR3 contains 18 residues. Trimming stripped 0 bases from V and 7 bases from J, with 21 bases between. Germline CDR1 is LNHNV and CDR2 is YYDKDF (reference sequence).

This clone showed up just a few times. The chain uses TRBV9 and TRBJ2-3, with TRBD1 as a possible D gene (6 bases). Trimming took 5 bases from V and 2 from J, leaving 9 bases between them. This CDR3 spans 13 amino acids. Germline V CDR1 and CDR2: SGDLS, YYNGEE. Written as DNA, the CDR3 is TGTGCCAGCAGTGCAGGGGCCACAGATACGCAGTATTTT. It specifies CASSAGATDTQYF.

The CDR3 sequence is CASSLTLGSEQYF. The CDR3 DNA follows: TGTGCCAGCAGTTTAACCCTCGGGAGCGAGCAGTACTTC. The chain employs TRBV27 and TRBJ2-7; maybe TRBD2 (6 bases). This CDR3 comprises 13 residues. The ends were cut back, 2 bases at V and 6 bases at J, with 11 bases in the middle. CDR1 is MNHEY and CDR2 is SMNVEV in the germline V gene (reference sequence).

This clone has only a few counts. DNA of the CDR3: TGCGCCAGCAGCCAAGACAGGGGGTTAAACACCGGGGAGCTGTTTTTT. Encoded protein: CASSQDRGLNTGELFF. The rearrangement uses TRBV4-1 and TRBJ2-2; 7 positions agree with TRBD1. Germline V gene sequence: CDR1 MGHRA, CDR2 YSYEKL. With 0 bases clipped from V and 2 bases from J, the junction kept 3 bases outside the gene matches. The CDR3 is 16 amino acids.

The chain has TRBV29-1 and TRBJ2-7, with 7 bases lining up with TRBD2. Unmatched junction bases numbered 9, after V lost 4 bases and J lost 0 bases. This CDR3 spans 15 amino acids. Per the germline V gene, CDR1 is SQVTM and CDR2 is ANQGSEA. The CDR3: CSVGVLGTNSYEQYF. The CDR3 nucleotides are TGCAGCGTTGGAGTTCTCGGGACTAACTCCTACGAGCAGTACTTC.